The rows below give T cell receptor beta chains drawn from one sample of a study of blood T cell repertoires in COVID-19. Sequencing used immunoSEQ multiplex PCR; TCRdb keeps in-frame clones, though not all of them. In the table there are under 250,000 clones, about 82% of which are singletons. The specimen was peripheral blood. The receptors were sampled from an older woman with COVID-19, enrolled during active disease. Both conserved end residues are part of each CDR3.

V	CDR3
TRBV10-2	CASSEGLDRGKANYGYTF
TRBV19	CASRTGDYGYTF
TRBV18	CASSPPGAPRNEKLFF
TRBV29-1	CSVEDYGQGDHEAFF
TRBV7-2	CASSPLWAGGQETQYF
TRBV7-9	CASSLTGVNTEAFF
TRBV6-6	CASSYSPRGHGYTF
TRBV19	CASNDRAGEQYF
TRBV6-5	CASSSSGGTNEKLFF
TRBV2	CASRLDRGAEAFF
TRBV27	CASSPRTGYGYTF
TRBV5-6	CASSHRLATSYEQYF
TRBV7-9	CASSLGDYSYEQYF
TRBV7-6	CASSLALQGEEKLFF
TRBV5-1	CASSLDRSTYSYNEQFF
TRBV5-4	CASSPSIPGQYTEAFF
TRBV5-4	CASSGTGLEGEKLFF
TRBV18	CASSPNGGNQETQYF
TRBV2	CASSPRLAANEQFF
TRBV7-9	CASSLDRVGGELFF
TRBV11-3	CASSLSWGAGTEAFF
TRBV5-1	CASRFDRGRFPTEAFF
TRBV28	CASSSGVSGNTIYF
TRBV11-3	CASSLVDRENTEAFF
TRBV18	CASSALETQGYYGYTF
TRBV6-2/TRBV6-3	CASSSGTEAFF
TRBV20-1	CSASGHRGLLQPQHF
TRBV2	CASSDLGGYNEQFF
TRBV20-1	CSAYTNTEAFF
TRBV9	CASSVDGTNTEAFF
TRBV2	CASRLRGLSDTQYF
TRBV19	CASTSGTGDGEQYF
TRBV10-3	CAISESGGVYGYTF
TRBV9	CASSVGQINTNEKLFF
TRBV3-1/TRBV3-2	CASSQKGAGTEAFF
TRBV6-6	CASSHNRASGNTIYF
TRBV7-2	CASSPRIGSYGYTF
TRBV18	CASSPGTSGSYEQYF
TRBV5-8	CASSRVGGQDYGYTF
TRBV2	CASSDWGGQGNEQFF
TRBV5-1	CASSSTRDSNTGELFF